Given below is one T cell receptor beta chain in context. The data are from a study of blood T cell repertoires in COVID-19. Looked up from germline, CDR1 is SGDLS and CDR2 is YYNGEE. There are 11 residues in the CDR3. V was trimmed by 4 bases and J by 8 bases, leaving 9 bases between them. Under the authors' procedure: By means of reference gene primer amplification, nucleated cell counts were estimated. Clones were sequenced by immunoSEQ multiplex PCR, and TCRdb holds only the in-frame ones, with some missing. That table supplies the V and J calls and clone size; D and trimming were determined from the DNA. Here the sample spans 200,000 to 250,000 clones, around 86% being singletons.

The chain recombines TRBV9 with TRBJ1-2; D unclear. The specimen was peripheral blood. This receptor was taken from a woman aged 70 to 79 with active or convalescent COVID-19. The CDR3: CASSPQVGYTF. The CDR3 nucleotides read TGTGCCAGCAGCCCGCAGGTCGGCTACACCTTC.